The 16 T cell receptor beta chains reported below all come from one sample, sequenced in a study of read filtering for tumor transcriptome and immune sequencing. This library used about 400 ng RNA and molecular barcoded adaptors spanning alpha/delta and beta/gamma chains. In TCRdb, the reads were re-called with MiXCR into one record per CDR3 protein. Of more than 100,000 distinct CDR3 sequences listed, around 13% are singletons. Sequenced sample: a population of CD138-negative cells sorted from bone marrow. Receptor source: a donor aged 40 or older with multiple myeloma.

Ten or more counts support this clonotype. The CDR3 DNA reads as TGCGCCAGCAGCTTGGAGGCGGGGAGGGAGGCAGATACGCAGTATTTT. This translates into CASSLEAGREADTQYF. The rearrangement uses TRBV5-1 and TRBJ2-3; 7 bases match TRBD2. The CDR3 length is 16 residues. The V and J ends lost 0 bases and 4 bases, in that order; junction bases with no gene match: 8. In germline, CDR1 is SGHRS, CDR2 YFSETQ.

This clonotype was counted many times. The CDR3 coding sequence is TGTGCCAGCAGCTTGGGCCCTGGGCCTAGCGGGAGCAATGAGCAGTTCTTC. This gives the protein CASSLGPGPSGSNEQFF. The chain links TRBV5-4 to TRBJ2-1, with TRBD2 matching over 10 bases. Looked up from germline, CDR1 is SGHNT and CDR2 is YYREEE (reference sequence). J lost 6 bases, V lost 0 bases, and 9 bases had no gene match. The CDR3 runs to 17 residues. Full variable domain (remainder filled in from reference TRBV5-4 and TRBJ2-1): ETGVTQSPTHLIKTRGQQVTLRCSSQSGHNTVSWYQQALGQGPQFIFQYYREEENGRGNFPPRFSGLQFPNYSSELNVNALELDDSALYLCASSLGPGPSGSNEQFFGPGTRLTVL.

This clonotype was found many times. The chain uses TRBV5-6 and TRBJ2-1; D perhaps matches TRBD2 (5 bases). This CDR3 contains 15 residues. In germline, CDR1 is SGHDT, CDR2 YYEEEE. Trimming cost V 0 bases and J 3 bases, with 10 bases left between them. The CDR3 sequence is CASSLGPAGYNEQFF. DNA for the CDR3: TGTGCCAGCAGCTTGGGACCCGCGGGCTACAATGAGCAGTTCTTC.

This clonotype was counted at least ten times. This chain joins TRBV20-1 and TRBJ2-1; 15 positions agree with TRBD2. Germline CDR1 DFQATT, CDR2 SNEGSKA (reference sequence). The CDR3 consists of 16 residues. Trimming cost V 5 bases and J 4 bases; bases outside gene matches: 6. The CDR3 here is CSAGGTSGRNYNEQFF. DNA of the CDR3: TGCAGTGCTGGGGGGACTAGCGGGAGGAATTACAATGAGCAGTTCTTC.

In this sample, this clonotype turned up a few times. The V gene is TRBV6-5, the J gene TRBJ1-1; D gene unclear. The germline V gene encodes CDR1 MNHEY and CDR2 SVGAGI. Trimming pared 0 bases from V and 11 bases from J, leaving 13 bases between. CDR3 length equals 13 residues. In nucleotides, the CDR3 is TGTGCCAGCAGTTACTCGATTGCGGGTGGGGCTTTCTTT. It encodes CASSYSIAGGAFF.

This clonotype has a count of ten or more. The chain employs TRBV15 and TRBJ1-6; 7 nucleotides align to TRBD1. The trim removed 0 bases at V and 9 bases at J, leaving 8 bases unmatched. Germline V CDR1 and CDR2: LNHNV, YYDKDF (reference sequence). The CDR3 totals 16 residues. CDR3 loop: CATSRDRGTEGSPLHF. The CDR3 DNA reads TGTGCCACCAGCAGAGATCGAGGGACAGAAGGTTCACCCCTCCACTTT.

Regarding this clonotype: A much larger clone lies a single base off, so this may be a read error. This chain links TRBV27 with TRBJ1-3; D ambiguous. This CDR3 region has 13 residues. CDR1 and CDR2 from the germline V gene are MNHEY and SMNVEV (reference sequence). CDR3 nucleotide sequence: TGTGCCAGCAGTTCCCTCTCTGGAAACACCACATATTTT. Translated, it gives CASSSLSGNTTYF.

This clonotype has a count of ten or more. CDR3 in amino acids: CASSSGPPSSYNSPLHF. The CDR3 DNA follows: TGTGCCAGTAGTTCCGGGCCCCCCAGCTCCTATAATTCACCCCTCCACTTT. The chain uses TRBV19 and TRBJ1-6; D is undetermined. CDR3 length: 17 amino acids. The V gene's germline CDR1 is LNHDA and CDR2 SQIVND (reference sequence). Trimming pared 5 bases from V and 0 bases from J, leaving 14 bases between. Full variable domain (rest looked up from reference TRBV19 and TRBJ1-6): DGGITQSPKYLFRKEGQNVTLSCEQNLNHDAMYWYRQDPGQGLRLIYYSQIVNDFQKGDIAEGYSVSREKKESFPLTVTSAQKNPTAFYLCASSSGPPSSYNSPLHFGNGTRLTVT.

This clonotype is a singleton in its sample. The junction departs from germline at one end; a sequencing error may be responsible. The chain has TRBV7-9 and TRBJ1-1; D ambiguous. Germline V gene sequence: CDR1 SEHNR, CDR2 FQNEAQ (reference sequence). The CDR3 contains 12 residues. CDR3: CASSSGPTEASF. For the CDR3, the DNA is TGTGCCAGCAGCTCCGGCCCCACTGAAGCTTCCTTT.

This clonotype was seen once. A single base separates this from a much larger clone, so it may be a read error. The conserved phenylalanine or tryptophan is not found at the CDR3 terminus, so this likely reflects a read error. The V gene is TRBV12-3 or TRBV12-4, the J gene TRBJ2-1, with TRBD2 identical over 11 bases. The ends lost 6 bases at V and 1 base at J; junction bases unmatched: 5. The CDR3 consists of 16 residues. CDR3 bases: TGTGCCAGCAGACCCTTAGCGGGAGGGTCCTACAATGAGCAGTTCCTC. Translating it yields CASRPLAGGSYNEQFL.

Many counts were recorded for this clonotype. The chain joins TRBV7-3 to TRBJ2-3; possibly TRBD2 for D (6 bases). This CDR3 contains 15 residues. Between the trimmed V and J ends, which lost 1 base and 2 bases, there was a span of 10 bases. From germline, CDR1 is SGHTA and CDR2 FQGTGA. CDR3 amino acids: CASSLRAGFTDTQYF. DNA of the CDR3: TGTGCCAGCAGCTTAAGGGCGGGATTCACAGATACGCAGTATTTT.

Regarding this clonotype: The junction does not match germline at one end; this may be a read error. V usage is TRBV19 and J usage is TRBJ2-2; 7 nucleotides line up with TRBD2. The CDR3 has 14 amino acids. CDR1 and CDR2 (germline): LNHDA, SQIVND (reference sequence). CDR3 nucleotides: TGTGCCACAAGGACGGGACTAAACACCGGGGAGCTGCTTTTT. Protein: CATRTGLNTGELLF.

This clonotype appeared many times. The V gene is TRBV20-1, the J gene TRBJ2-1; TRBD1 aligns across 9 bases. The CDR3 spans 15 residues. Germline assignment: CDR1 DFQATT and CDR2 SNEGSKA (reference sequence). With V trimmed by 4 bases and J by 6 bases, 10 bases remained unmatched. The CDR3 DNA reads as TGCAGTGCTAAGTACCGGGACAGGGTCAGCAATGAGCAGTTCTTC. Translated: CSAKYRDRVSNEQFF.

This clonotype is a singleton in its sample. This may come from a read error, since a much larger clone is one base off. The gene calls are TRBV5-6 and TRBJ1-3; D is unresolved. Germline V gene lookup returns CDR1 SGHDT and CDR2 YYEEEE. The CDR3 runs 15 residues. The CDR3 sequence is CAISLLPARGNTIYF. DNA of the CDR3: TGTGCCATCAGCTTGCTCCCGGCGCGCGGAAACACCATATATTTT.

CDR3 residues: CASSYSGRLAGAGHNEQFF. CDR3 DNA: TGTGCCAGCAGTTACTCGGGGAGACTAGCGGGAGCGGGTCACAATGAGCAGTTCTTC. This chain joins TRBV6-2 or TRBV6-3 and TRBJ2-1; 12 bases align to TRBD2. This CDR3 comprises 19 residues. The V gene end was trimmed by 0 bases and the J gene end by 5 bases; junction bases not matched to a gene: 11. CDR1 is MNHEY, CDR2 SVGEGT, per germline.

This clonotype was counted between two and nine times. The chain couples TRBV4-1 to TRBJ2-2; 9 bases are shared with TRBD1. The CDR3 is 13 residues long. V shed 5 bases and J 7 bases; nucleotides not matched to a gene: 2. Germline CDR1 is MGHRA and CDR2 is YSYEKL. In DNA, the CDR3 is TGCGCCAGCAGCACGGACAGGGGCGGGGAGCTGTTTTTT. Amino acid sequence: CASSTDRGGELFF.